The following is a T cell receptor beta chain sequence with its context. The entry originates in a study of blood T cell repertoires in COVID-19. About the research overall: Acute and convalescent COVID-19 specimens originated in the United States, Italy and Spain. The cDNA or gDNA used as material had been derived from T cells, B-cell-depleted T cells, or PBMCs.

Per the study methods: Using reference gene primer amplification, nucleated cell counts were estimated. TCRdb keeps only in-frame clones here, not all; method: immunoSEQ multiplex PCR. V, J and clone size derive from that table, while D and trimming were established from the DNA sequence. The sample includes approximately 500,000 clones, roughly nine tenths of them seen just once. Seattle enrolled patients during active infection and tracked them longitudinally. The germline V gene has CDR1 SNHLY and CDR2 FYNNEI. The length of the CDR3 is 15 residues. With V trimmed by 4 bases and J by 5 bases, 5 bases remained unmatched.

The sample comprised peripheral blood. V usage is TRBV2 and J usage is TRBJ1-5; 10 nucleotides match TRBD1. The sequence came from a woman aged 45-60 years with COVID-19, enrolled during active disease. CDR3: CASSAPGTGDQPQHF. Written as DNA, the CDR3 is TGTGCCAGCAGTGCGCCCGGGACAGGGGATCAGCCCCAGCATTTT.